What follows are 2 T cell receptor beta chains derived from one specimen sequenced in a study of blood T cell repertoires in COVID-19. Repertoires were generated with immunoSEQ multiplex PCR, while TCRdb's copy carries only in-frame clones and drops some. Among more than 300,000 clones listed, 85% to 90% were seen once. Input material: PBMCs or T cells enriched from blood (not recorded which). The receptors originated from a young woman who had recovered from COVID-19.

The gene calls are TRBV28 and TRBJ1-1, with TRBD1 matching 8 bases. The CDR3 is 15 residues long. Unmatched junction bases numbered 7, after V lost 4 bases and J lost 3 bases. Germline loops: CDR1 MDHEN, CDR2 SYDVKM. Here the CDR3 DNA reads TGTGCCAGCAGTTCCCCCAGGGGGCTTTACACTGAAGCTTTCTTT. The encoded protein is CASSSPRGLYTEAFF.

This rearrangement joins TRBV10-3 to TRBJ1-6, with D possibly TRBD1 on 5 matching bases. Between the trimmed V and J ends, which lost 2 bases and 7 bases, there was a span of 15 bases. Per germline, CDR1 ENHRY and CDR2 SYGVKD. The CDR3 sequence is 16 residues long. CDR3: CAISETGTLYNSPLHF. For the CDR3, the DNA is TGTGCCATCAGTGAGACAGGCACTCTCTACAATTCACCCCTCCACTTT.